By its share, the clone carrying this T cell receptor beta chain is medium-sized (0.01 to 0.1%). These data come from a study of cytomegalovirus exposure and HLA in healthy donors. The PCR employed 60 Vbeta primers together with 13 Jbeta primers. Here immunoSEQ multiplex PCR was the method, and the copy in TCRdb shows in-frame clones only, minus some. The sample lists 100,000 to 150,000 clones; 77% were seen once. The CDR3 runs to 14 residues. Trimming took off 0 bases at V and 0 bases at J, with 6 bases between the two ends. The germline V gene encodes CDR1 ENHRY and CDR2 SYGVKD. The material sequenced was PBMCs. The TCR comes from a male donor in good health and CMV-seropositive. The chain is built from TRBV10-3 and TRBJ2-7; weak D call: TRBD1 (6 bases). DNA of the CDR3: TGTGCCATCAGTGAGTCGGACAGCTCCTACGAGCAGTACTTC. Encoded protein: CAISESDSSYEQYF.